The entry below describes one TCR beta chain. Some clones are missing from TCRdb's copy, which holds only in-frame ones; the method was immunoSEQ multiplex PCR. The sample carries some 72,000 clones, over 80% recorded once. The CDR3 is 13 residues long. Germline lookup yields CDR1 MNHNY and CDR2 SVGAGI (reference sequence). J lost 7 bases, V lost 6 bases, and 5 bases had no gene match. The data derive from a study of blood T cell repertoires in COVID-19. Seattle's enrolled individuals joined amid active infection and were then monitored longitudinally. The sequencing input was peripheral blood. V usage is TRBV6-6 and J usage is TRBJ2-2, with 7 bases matching TRBD1. The receptor's source is a man over 45 with COVID-19, enrolled during active disease. The CDR3 here is CASSLTGHGELFF. The CDR3 region has the DNA TGTGCCAGCAGCCTGACAGGGCACGGGGAGCTGTTTTTT.